What follows are 17 T cell receptor beta chains derived from one specimen sequenced in a study of identifying expanded T cells in peripheral blood. Data came from immunoSEQ multiplex PCR; TCRdb stores just in-frame clones and leaves some out. The data show approximately 130,000 clones, with 86% seen just once and 8% to 9% held by the top ten. Sequencing was done on a sample of blood. Receptor source: a person between 18 and 69 years old in good health.

The chain recombines TRBV7-2 with TRBJ2-1; D call uncertain. CDR3 length: 16 amino acids. Trimming left V 6 bases short and J 0 bases short, with 15 bases between. Germline assignment: CDR1 SGHTA and CDR2 FQGNSA. CDR3 in DNA: TGTGCCAGCAGTTTTGACTCATCGAGCTCCTACAATGAGCAGTTCTTC. Translating it yields CASSFDSSSSYNEQFF.

This chain joins TRBV18 and TRBJ1-2; D remains ambiguous. The CDR3 extends over 14 amino acids. Germline CDR1 KGHSH, CDR2 LQKENI. V was pared by 6 bases and J by 8 bases, with 19 bases between. The CDR3 region has the DNA TGTGCCAGCTCCCCAGGAGAGGGCGGATACGGCTACACCTTC. Protein sequence: CASSPGEGGYGYTF.

The V gene is TRBV6-1, the J gene TRBJ1-2; the D gene is possibly TRBD1 (5 bases). The CDR3 is 15 residues long. V lost 1 base, J lost 2 bases, and 11 bases lay in between. Germline V lookup: CDR1 MNHNS, CDR2 SASEGT. The CDR3 is CASSEGGLRNYGYTF. CDR3 DNA sequence: TGTGCCAGCAGTGAAGGGGGACTGAGGAACTATGGCTACACCTTC.

This sequence joins TRBV25-1 and TRBJ2-2; TRBD1 matches 9 bases. Germline CDR1 MGHDK, CDR2 SYGVNS. This CDR3 comprises 14 residues. The junction had 3 bases not matched to a gene; V was cut back by 6 bases and J by 4 bases. In nucleotides, the CDR3 is TGTGCCAGCAGCAGACAGGGGGGCACCGGGGAGCTGTTTTTT. Translated: CASSRQGGTGELFF.

V usage is TRBV7-6 and J usage is TRBJ1-4; 7 bases align to TRBD1. Germline lookup yields CDR1 SGHVS and CDR2 FNYEAQ. Trimming took 5 bases from V and 6 from J; bases not matched to a gene: 9. The CDR3 loop spans 15 amino acids. Written as DNA, the CDR3 is TGTGCCAGCAGCCAAGCAGGGGGATCCGATGAAAAACTGTTTTTT. Encoded protein: CASSQAGGSDEKLFF.

The V call is TRBV30, the J call TRBJ1-4; no clear D gene. The CDR3 runs 13 residues. V lost 0 bases to trimming and J lost 8 bases, with 10 bases between them. Germline V gene data show CDR1 as GTSNPN and CDR2 as SVGIG (reference sequence). CDR3 DNA: TGTGCCTGGAGTGTACAAGGAGGGGAAAAACTGTTTTTT. Amino acids: CAWSVQGGEKLFF.

V usage is TRBV9 and J usage is TRBJ2-7, with D maybe TRBD2 (5 bases). Deletions cut 2 bases from V and 1 base from J, with 13 bases between. This CDR3 is built from 15 residues. The germline gives CDR1 SGDLS, CDR2 YYNGEE. The CDR3 DNA reads as TGTGCCAGCAGCGTCGGGGTACAGAGTTCCTACGAGCAGTACTTC. It specifies CASSVGVQSSYEQYF.

The CDR3 is CASSLSGVFLEQYF. CDR3 sequence (DNA): TGTGCCAGCAGCCTCAGCGGGGTGTTTCTAGAGCAGTACTTC. This sequence joins TRBV6-5 and TRBJ2-7; the match to TRBD2 covers 7 bases. Germline CDR1 reads MNHEY; CDR2 reads SVGAGI. The CDR3 spans 14 residues. Unmatched junction bases numbered 12, after V lost 6 bases and J lost 7 bases.

The chain carries TRBV4-1 and TRBJ1-2, with D tentatively TRBD1 (6 bases). The V end was cut by 4 bases, the J end by 5 bases, with 17 bases between. CDR1 is MGHRA, CDR2 YSYEKL, per germline. The CDR3 totals 15 residues. CDR3 region: CASSPLGQNTYGYTF. DNA of the CDR3: TGCGCCAGCAGCCCACTGGGACAAAACACTTATGGCTACACCTTC.

This clone was counted a few times. The chain combines TRBV5-4 with TRBJ1-2, with D uncertain. Germline CDR1 reads SGHNT; CDR2 reads YYREEE (reference sequence). The V end lost 0 bases, the J end lost 14 bases, and 20 bases lay between the germline ends. The CDR3 extends over 14 amino acids. The CDR3 DNA follows: TGTGCCAGCAGCTTGGCGCCTGGGGAACGGCAGTTAACCTTC. Encoded protein: CASSLAPGERQLTF.

J is TRBJ1-1 and V is TRBV7-3; tentative D call: TRBD1 (5 bases). V lost 4 bases, J lost 1 base, and 7 bases lay in between. The CDR3 spans 13 residues. CDR1 is SGHTA, CDR2 FQGTGA, per germline. Here the CDR3 DNA reads TGTGCCAGCAGCTCTGGACAGAACACTGAAGCTTTCTTT. It encodes CASSSGQNTEAFF.

The V call is TRBV2, the J call TRBJ2-7, with 10 bases matching TRBD1. V shed 6 bases, J shed 3 bases, and the junction held 8 bases outside the gene matches. This CDR3 region has 15 residues. The germline V gene has CDR1 SNHLY and CDR2 FYNNEI. CDR3 sequence: CASRDSGTGVYEQYF. CDR3 nucleotides: TGTGCCAGCAGGGATTCCGGGACAGGGGTCTACGAGCAGTACTTC.

V usage is TRBV5-1 and J usage is TRBJ2-6; D is perhaps TRBD1 or TRBD2 (5 bases each). V gave up 0 bases and J gave up 2 bases, with 12 bases separating them. The CDR3 length is 17 residues. The germline V gene has CDR1 SGHRS and CDR2 YFSETQ. CDR3 residues: CASSLVPGTAGANVLTF. CDR3 in DNA: TGCGCCAGCAGCTTGGTTCCGGGGACGGCTGGGGCCAACGTCCTGACTTTC. The full variable domain, in which reference TRBV5-1 and TRBJ2-6 provide the parts outside the CDR3, is KAGVTQTPRYLIKTRGQQVTLSCSPISGHRSVSWYQQTPGQGLQFLFEYFSETQRNKGNFPGRFSGRQFSNSRSEMNVSTLELGDSALYLCASSLVPGTAGANVLTFGAGSRLTVL.

V is TRBV4-1 and J is TRBJ2-7, with D perhaps TRBD1 (5 bases). This CDR3 comprises 14 residues. Germline V gene sequence: CDR1 MGHRA, CDR2 YSYEKL. V lost 0 bases and J 3 bases, leaving 9 bases between the germline ends. The CDR3 sequence: CASSQDTGYYEQYF. Here the CDR3 DNA reads TGCGCCAGCAGCCAAGATACAGGATACTACGAGCAGTACTTC.

The chain carries TRBV6-1 and TRBJ2-5; D not certain. Trimming took 3 bases from V and 2 from J, leaving 7 bases between them. The CDR3 is made up of 13 amino acids. Germline lookup yields CDR1 MNHNS and CDR2 SASEGT. The CDR3 DNA reads TGTGCCAGCAGTGATTCAATTCAAGAGACCCAGTACTTC. This sequence encodes CASSDSIQETQYF.

The V and J genes are TRBV7-9 and TRBJ2-1; 8 bases match TRBD2. The germline V gene encodes CDR1 SEHNR and CDR2 FQNEAQ (reference sequence). Germline trimming cut 1 base from V and 5 bases from J; bases unmatched to any gene: 4. The CDR3 runs 15 residues. CDR3 nucleotides: TGTGCCAGCAGCTTAGTGGCGGGAGGAAACAATGAGCAGTTCTTC. This sequence encodes CASSLVAGGNNEQFF.

The V and J genes are TRBV30 and TRBJ2-5; D is tentatively TRBD1 or TRBD2 (5 bases each). The CDR3 runs 13 residues. Germline CDR1 and CDR2: GTSNPN and SVGIG (reference sequence). Trimming took 4 bases from V and 5 from J, leaving 14 bases between them. CDR3 amino acids: CAWIRDRGETQYF. The CDR3 region has the DNA TGTGCCTGGATTCGGGACCGAGGCGAGACCCAGTACTTC.